Described below is a single T cell receptor beta chain sequence and its context. What it recognizes is unknown. Cultured CD4+ T cell DNA was sequenced using the Oncomine TCR Beta short-read assay. From cultured CD4+ T cells, genomic DNA was extracted. TCRdb redid the calling of the PCR reads with MiXCR, one entry per CDR3 protein. The sample consists of about 20,000 distinct CDR3 sequences, 35% to 50% of them appearing once. The data stem from a study of vaccination and CD4 T cells after COVID-19. Whole-study context: Post-vaccination specimens were collected at a median of roughly 65 days following dose two (range 14 to 241).

Study-wide findings and caveats: Spike mono-reactivity was found in 304 of the 307 vaccine-specific clones identified in convalescent patients.

Treatment noted: approximately 9-day PBMC culture with coronavirus spike peptide pools or control peptides (ViraFEST assay). Per germline, CDR1 MNHEY and CDR2 SVGEGT. V lost 7 bases, J lost 7 bases, and 7 bases lay in between. This CDR3 contains 10 residues. The receptor was derived from a human donor who had recovered from COVID-19. The starting material was CD4+ T cells from blood, cultured in vitro, obtained after SARS-CoV-2 vaccination. The chain combines TRBV6-2 or TRBV6-3 with TRBJ1-1; TRBD1 might be the D (5 bases). Written as DNA, the CDR3 is TGTGCCAGCAAAGACAGTGAAGCTTTCTTT. This sequence encodes CASKDSEAFF.